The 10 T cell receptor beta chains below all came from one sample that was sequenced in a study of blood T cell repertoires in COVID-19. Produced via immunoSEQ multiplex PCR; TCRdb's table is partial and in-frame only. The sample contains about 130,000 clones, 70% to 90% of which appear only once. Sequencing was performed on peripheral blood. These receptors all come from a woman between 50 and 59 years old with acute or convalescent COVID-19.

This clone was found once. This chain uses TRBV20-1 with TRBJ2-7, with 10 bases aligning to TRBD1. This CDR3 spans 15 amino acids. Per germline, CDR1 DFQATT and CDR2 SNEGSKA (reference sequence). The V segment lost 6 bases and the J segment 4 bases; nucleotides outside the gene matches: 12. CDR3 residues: CSASPGQGLRYEQYF. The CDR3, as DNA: TGCAGTGCAAGTCCGGGACAGGGGCTTAGGTACGAGCAGTACTTC.

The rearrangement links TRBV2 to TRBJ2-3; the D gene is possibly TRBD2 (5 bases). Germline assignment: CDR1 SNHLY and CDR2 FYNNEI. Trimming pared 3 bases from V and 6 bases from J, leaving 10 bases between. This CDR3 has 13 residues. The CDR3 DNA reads TGTGCCAGCAGTGAGAACAGAGGGGATACGCAGTATTTT. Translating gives CASSENRGDTQYF. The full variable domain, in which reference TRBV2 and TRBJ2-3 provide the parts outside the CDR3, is EPEVTQTPSHQVTQMGQEVILRCVPISNHLYFYWYRQILGQKVEFLVSFYNNEISEKSEIFDDQFSVERPDGSNFTLKIRSTKLEDSAMYFCASSENRGDTQYFGPGTRLTVL.

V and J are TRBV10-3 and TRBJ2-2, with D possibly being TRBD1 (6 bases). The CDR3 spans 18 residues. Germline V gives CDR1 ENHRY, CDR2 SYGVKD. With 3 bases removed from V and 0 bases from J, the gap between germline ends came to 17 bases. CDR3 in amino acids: CAISDTGTKGANTGELFF. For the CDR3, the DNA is TGTGCCATCAGTGACACCGGGACAAAGGGCGCGAACACCGGGGAGCTGTTTTTT.

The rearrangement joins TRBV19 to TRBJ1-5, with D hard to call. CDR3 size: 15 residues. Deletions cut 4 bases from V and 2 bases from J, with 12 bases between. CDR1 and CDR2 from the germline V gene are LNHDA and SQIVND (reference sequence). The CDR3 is CASSNAVIGNQPQHF. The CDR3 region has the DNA TGTGCCAGTAGTAACGCGGTTATCGGCAATCAGCCCCAGCATTTT.

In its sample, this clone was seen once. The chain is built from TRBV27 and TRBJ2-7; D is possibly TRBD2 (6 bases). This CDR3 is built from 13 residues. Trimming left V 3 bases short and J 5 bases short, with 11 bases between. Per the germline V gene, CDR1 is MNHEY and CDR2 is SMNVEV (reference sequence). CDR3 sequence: CASSFRGSHEQYF. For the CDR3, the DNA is TGTGCCAGCAGTTTTCGGGGGTCCCACGAGCAGTACTTC.

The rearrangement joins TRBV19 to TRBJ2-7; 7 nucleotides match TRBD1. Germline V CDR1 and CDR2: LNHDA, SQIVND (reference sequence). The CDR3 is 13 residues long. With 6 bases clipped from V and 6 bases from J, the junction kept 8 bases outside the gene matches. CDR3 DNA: TGTGCCAGTAGACGGGGAAGACAGGGCGAGCAGTACTTC. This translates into CASRRGRQGEQYF.

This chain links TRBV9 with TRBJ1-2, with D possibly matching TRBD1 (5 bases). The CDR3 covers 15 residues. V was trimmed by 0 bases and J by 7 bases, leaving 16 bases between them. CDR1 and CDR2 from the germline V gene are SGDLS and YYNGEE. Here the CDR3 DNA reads TGTGCCAGCAGCGTAGATGGACAAGCAAAGGGTGGCTACACCTTC. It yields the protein CASSVDGQAKGGYTF.

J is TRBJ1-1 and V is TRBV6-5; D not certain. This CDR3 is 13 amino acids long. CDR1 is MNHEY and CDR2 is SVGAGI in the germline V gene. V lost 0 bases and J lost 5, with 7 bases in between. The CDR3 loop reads CASSYSTGTEAFF. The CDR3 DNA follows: TGTGCCAGCAGTTACTCGACGGGAACTGAAGCTTTCTTT.

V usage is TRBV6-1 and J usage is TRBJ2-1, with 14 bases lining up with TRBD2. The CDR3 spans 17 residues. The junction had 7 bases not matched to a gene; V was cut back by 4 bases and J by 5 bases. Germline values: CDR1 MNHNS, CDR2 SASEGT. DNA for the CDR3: TGTGCCAGCAGTGCACTAAGGACTAGCGGGAGGAACAATGAGCAGTTCTTC. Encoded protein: CASSALRTSGRNNEQFF.

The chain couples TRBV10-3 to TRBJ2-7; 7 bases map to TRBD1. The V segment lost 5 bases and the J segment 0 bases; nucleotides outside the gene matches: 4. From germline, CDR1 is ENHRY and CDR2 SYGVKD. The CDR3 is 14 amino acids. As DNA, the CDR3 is TGTGCCATCAGTTTCGGGACAGACTCCTACGAGCAGTACTTC. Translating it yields CAISFGTDSYEQYF.